This passage covers 17 T cell receptor beta chains from one sample sequenced in a study of blood T cell repertoires in COVID-19. Repertoires were generated with immunoSEQ multiplex PCR, while TCRdb's copy carries only in-frame clones and drops some. The table has roughly 200,000 clones, about four fifths seen once; the top ten hold around 6.9%. The sequenced material came from peripheral blood. The receptors stem from a man aged 60 to 69 with acute or convalescent COVID-19.

V is TRBV2 and J is TRBJ1-5; D remains unclear. The V and J ends lost 2 bases and 4 bases respectively, with 9 bases between them. The CDR3 covers 14 residues. The germline gives CDR1 SNHLY, CDR2 FYNNEI. CDR3 in amino acids: CASSERSENQPQHF. In DNA form, the CDR3 reads TGTGCCAGCAGTGAAAGATCGGAGAATCAGCCCCAGCATTTT.

CDR3 bases: TGTGCCAGCAGTTATGGAACTAGTCAGTTCTTC. Its translation is CASSYGTSQFF. V usage is TRBV12-3 or TRBV12-4 and J usage is TRBJ2-1; D is perhaps TRBD2 (5 bases). Trimming shortened V by 4 bases and J by 13 bases, and 11 bases separated the two germline ends. The CDR3 extends over 11 amino acids.

The gene calls are TRBV23-1 and TRBJ2-1, with 11 nucleotides matching TRBD2. TRBV23-1 falls under the ORF class, with uncertain function. The CDR3 sequence is 18 residues long. V was pared by 6 bases and J by 0 bases, with 10 bases of the junction left unmatched. The CDR3 sequence is CASRTDRLAGYSYNEQFF. CDR3 bases: TGCGCCAGCAGAACCGACAGACTAGCGGGATACTCCTACAATGAGCAGTTCTTC.

V gene TRBV7-2 combines with J gene TRBJ1-2, with D tentatively TRBD1 (5 bases). The V end lost 3 bases, the J end lost 4 bases, and 15 bases lay between the germline ends. Germline lookup yields CDR1 SGHTA and CDR2 FQGNSA. The CDR3 sequence is 15 residues long. CDR3 residues: CASSFIQVVGYGYTF. CDR3 DNA sequence: TGTGCCAGCAGCTTCATACAGGTCGTCGGCTATGGCTACACCTTC.

This rearrangement joins TRBV4-1 to TRBJ2-1, with D hard to call. Trimming cost V 0 bases and J 6 bases, with 12 bases left between them. CDR3 size: 15 residues. The germline V gene encodes CDR1 MGHRA and CDR2 YSYEKL. CDR3 sequence (DNA): TGCGCCAGCAGCCAAGAAAGGTCCAGGTCCAATGAGCAGTTCTTC. Protein sequence: CASSQERSRSNEQFF.

This clone appeared a single time. V and J are TRBV11-3 and TRBJ2-2, with D maybe TRBD2 (6 bases). Germline V gene data show CDR1 as SGHNT and CDR2 as YENEEA. The germline V and J ends were trimmed by 11 bases and 9 bases, with 13 bases remaining between them. The CDR3 covers 11 residues. The CDR3 loop reads CARWGVRELFF. For the CDR3, the DNA is TGTGCCCGCTGGGGGGTACGGGAGCTGTTTTTT.

The chain combines TRBV14 with TRBJ1-1; 9 bases align to TRBD1. V shed 6 bases, J shed 5 bases, and the junction held 7 bases outside the gene matches. The CDR3 spans 14 residues. Germline V lookup: CDR1 SGHDN, CDR2 FVKESK. CDR3 region: CASSHTGGRTEAFF. The CDR3 DNA reads TGTGCCAGCAGTCACACAGGGGGCAGGACTGAAGCTTTCTTT.

The chain couples TRBV11-2 to TRBJ2-1, with a weak D call TRBD1 (6 bases). V gave up 3 bases and J gave up 8 bases, with 8 bases separating them. The CDR3 has 12 residues. In germline, CDR1 is SGHAT, CDR2 FQNNGV. The CDR3 bases are TGTGCCAGCAGCTTGGGGGCAGATGAGCAGTTCTTC. Its translation is CASSLGADEQFF.

The V gene is TRBV5-4, the J gene TRBJ2-1, with 12 bases identical to TRBD2. There are 18 residues in the CDR3. Trimming at V came to 1 base and at J to 4 bases, leaving 9 bases not matched to a gene. Germline CDR1 SGHNT, CDR2 YYREEE (reference sequence). In DNA form, the CDR3 reads TGTGCCAGCAGCTTGCAACACCTAGCGGGGGGGCCTTACAATGAGCAGTTCTTC. Translating gives CASSLQHLAGGPYNEQFF.

This chain joins TRBV6-2 or TRBV6-3 and TRBJ2-3, with 8 bases identical to TRBD1. V was clipped by 6 bases and J by 6 bases; unmatched bases: 11. CDR3 length equals 15 residues. Germline assignment: CDR1 MNHEY and CDR2 SVGEGT. The CDR3 coding sequence is TGTGCCAGCAGCCACGACAGGGGTGGTGTCGATACGCAGTATTTT. Amino acids: CASSHDRGGVDTQYF.

The V gene is TRBV9, the J gene TRBJ2-7; 7 bases match TRBD1. With 4 bases clipped from V and 1 base from J, the junction kept 11 bases outside the gene matches. This CDR3 comprises 16 residues. The V gene's germline CDR1 is SGDLS and CDR2 YYNGEE. CDR3 loop: CASSPAGQDKSYEQYF. The CDR3 coding sequence is TGTGCCAGCAGCCCAGCAGGACAGGACAAATCCTACGAGCAGTACTTC.

For the CDR3, the DNA is TGCGCCAGCAGCCGGGGGACTAGCGGCTCCTACGAGCAGTACTTC. Protein sequence: CASSRGTSGSYEQYF. The V and J genes are TRBV4-1 and TRBJ2-7, with 11 bases that match TRBD2. V was clipped by 4 bases and J by 0 bases; unmatched bases: 2. The CDR3 loop spans 15 amino acids. Per the germline V gene, CDR1 is MGHRA and CDR2 is YSYEKL.

This rearrangement joins TRBV11-2 to TRBJ1-5; D may be TRBD1 (6 bases). Germline V lookup: CDR1 SGHAT, CDR2 FQNNGV. V was shortened by 5 bases and J by 4 bases, with 18 bases between the two germline ends. This CDR3 region has 16 residues. For the CDR3, the DNA is TGTGCCAGCAGCCCCGGAGGACAGTGGAAAAATCAGCCCCAGCATTTT. This encodes CASSPGGQWKNQPQHF. Complete variable domain (other parts from reference TRBV11-2 and TRBJ1-5): EAGVAQSPRYKIIEKRQSVAFWCNPISGHATLYWYQQILGQGPKLLIQFQNNGVVDDSQLPKDRFSAERLKGVDSTLKIQPAKLEDSAVYLCASSPGGQWKNQPQHFGDGTRLSIL.

The chain carries TRBV5-1 and TRBJ1-3, with D uncertain. Trimming left V 4 bases short and J 2 bases short, with 13 bases between. Germline CDR1 reads SGHRS; CDR2 reads YFSETQ. The CDR3 is 15 amino acids. The CDR3 region is CASSPGWQTGNTIYF. The CDR3 DNA follows: TGCGCCAGCAGCCCCGGGTGGCAGACTGGAAACACCATATATTTT.

In DNA form, the CDR3 reads TGTGCCAGCGCACAGGTTCTCAACACTGAAGCTTTCTTT. Its translation is CASAQVLNTEAFF. This chain connects TRBV12-3 or TRBV12-4 to TRBJ1-1, with D possibly matching TRBD1 (5 bases). With 8 bases removed from V and 2 bases from J, the gap between germline ends came to 12 bases. This CDR3 contains 13 residues.

In its sample, this clone was seen a few times. This rearrangement joins TRBV27 to TRBJ1-5; 7 bases align to TRBD1. This CDR3 spans 15 amino acids. Germline V gene sequence: CDR1 MNHEY, CDR2 SMNVEV (reference sequence). V lost 8 bases to trimming and J lost 7 bases; unmatched junction nucleotides: 14. The CDR3 coding sequence is TGTGCCAGCGGAACGGGTATGACAGGGACGCAGCCCCAGCATTTT. Its protein is CASGTGMTGTQPQHF.

V and J are TRBV6-7 and TRBJ2-6; D perhaps matches TRBD1 (6 bases). TRBV6-7 is reported as an ORF; its role is uncertain. V gave up 1 base and J gave up 0 bases, with 7 bases separating them. The CDR3 contains 16 residues. In nucleotides, the CDR3 is TGTGCCAGCAGTTACTACAGGGTCTCTGGGGCCAACGTCCTGACTTTC. Its protein product is CASSYYRVSGANVLTF.